This entry concerns a single T cell receptor beta chain. Its antigen remains unknown. Lamina propria and intraepithelial lymphocytes were released by processing graft tissue. The data were obtained in a study of graft-versus-host responses after intestinal transplantation. In the study overall: Recipients had transplants, and these were multivisceral, liver-intestinal, or isolated intestinal. Recipients uniformly received anti-thymocyte globulin induction, followed by tacrolimus and steroids for two to four years.

The assay was immunoSEQ multiplex PCR, and TCRdb's table has in-frame clones only and misses some. The table lists 60,000 to 70,000 clones, under 90% of them singletons, with 1.5% to 2% in the top ten. Whole-study findings and limits: With peak circulating GvH clone levels came an association with early post-transplant HvG declines.

V lost 5 bases to trimming and J lost 6 bases, with 16 bases between them. Germline V gene data show CDR1 as MDHEN and CDR2 as SYDVKM. The CDR3 is 14 amino acids. The sample was ileum tissue, taken approximately 56 weeks after transplant. This clonotype originated in a human patient who received an intestinal transplant, so some T cells may come from the graft donor. The chain uses TRBV28 and TRBJ1-2; D is perhaps TRBD1 (5 bases). CDR3 coding DNA: TGTGCCAGCAGTCGAGAGGGGTACGAGAATGGCTACACCTTC. It is translated as CASSREGYENGYTF.